The clone carrying this TCR beta chain was seen a handful of times. The source of the sample is a study of blood T cell repertoires in COVID-19. Across the whole study: Collection of acute and convalescent COVID-19 samples took place in the United States, Italy and Spain. From T cells, B-cell-depleted T cells, or PBMCs came the material, which was cDNA or gDNA.

Per the original data handling: Counts of nucleated cells, estimated from reference gene primer amplification, were obtained. Sequencing was performed with immunoSEQ multiplex PCR; in TCRdb, only in-frame clones are kept and a portion is missing. The V and J calls and clone size come from that table; D and trimming were worked out from the DNA. The data show about 190,000 clones, with more than 75% seen just once and roughly 5% held by the top ten. The V gene lost 5 bases and the J gene lost 6 bases, with 17 bases spanning the gap. The CDR3 consists of 14 residues. Germline V gives CDR1 SGHAT, CDR2 FQDESV (reference sequence).

The chain carries TRBV11-1 and TRBJ2-7, with D tentatively TRBD2 (6 bases). Source material: peripheral blood. The receptor's source is a woman older than 75 with acute or convalescent COVID-19. CDR3 protein: CASSALGGTFEQYF. The CDR3 region has the DNA TGTGCCAGCAGCGCGCTGGGGGGAACGTTCGAGCAGTACTTC. Full variable domain (remainder filled in from reference TRBV11-1 and TRBJ2-7): EAEVAQSPRYKITEKSQAVAFWCDPISGHATLYWYRQILGQGPELLVQFQDESVVDDSQLPKDRFSAERLKGVDSTLKIQPAELGDSAMYLCASSALGGTFEQYFGPGTRLTVT.